Each of the 27 T cell receptor beta chains below was sequenced from the same sample in a study of vaccination effects on CD4 cells after COVID-19. After around 10 days in culture, the CD4+ T cells were isolated. SARS-CoV-2 infection was confirmed by PCR in the person between March and December 2020. Participants were vaccinated with two doses of either the BNT162b2 or mRNA-1273 vaccine. Sequencing was performed with immunoSEQ multiplex PCR; in TCRdb, only in-frame clones are kept and a portion is missing. The sample has fewer than 55,000 clones; over 60% are singletons. Antigens for these TCRs are unknown. Sequenced material: CD4+ T cells from PBMCs cultured without peptide, taken after COVID-19 vaccination. The receptor set was obtained from a human donor who had a prior SARS-CoV-2 infection.

This chain joins TRBV7-9 and TRBJ1-5, with 7 bases identical to TRBD1. Trimming at V came to 7 bases and at J to 0 bases, leaving 12 bases not matched to a gene. The CDR3 extends over 17 amino acids. CDR1 and CDR2 from the germline V gene are SEHNR and FQNEAQ (reference sequence). The CDR3, as DNA: TGTGCCAGCAACCAAGAGGGGACAGCCTATAGCAATCAGCCCCAGCATTTT. Translated: CASNQEGTAYSNQPQHF.

The chain employs TRBV6-1 and TRBJ2-3; D might be TRBD1 (6 bases). The length of the CDR3 is 16 residues. Germline V gives CDR1 MNHNS, CDR2 SASEGT. Deletions cut 4 bases from V and 0 bases from J, with 14 bases between. Here the CDR3 DNA reads TGTGCCAGCAGTGTTTCGCTGGGGACAAGCACAGATACGCAGTATTTT. This gives the protein CASSVSLGTSTDTQYF.

V is TRBV19 and J is TRBJ1-2; D not resolved. CDR1 and CDR2 from the germline V gene are LNHDA and SQIVND (reference sequence). CDR3 size: 13 residues. The V gene lost 5 bases and the J gene lost 0 bases, with 7 bases spanning the gap. The CDR3 DNA is TGTGCCAGTAGTCTATTCGCTAACTATGGCTACACCTTC. This gives the protein CASSLFANYGYTF. Full variable domain (missing parts from reference TRBV19 and TRBJ1-2): DGGITQSPKYLFRKEGQNVTLSCEQNLNHDAMYWYRQDPGQGLRLIYYSQIVNDFQKGDIAEGYSVSREKKESFPLTVTSAQKNPTAFYLCASSLFANYGYTFGSGTRLTVV.

The chain employs TRBV19 and TRBJ2-7, with 8 bases identical to TRBD1. CDR3 length: 16 residues. Germline loops: CDR1 LNHDA, CDR2 SQIVND (reference sequence). The J segment lost 3 bases and the V segment lost 5 bases, leaving 12 bases of the junction unmatched. The CDR3 loop reads CASSVALGQGFYEQYF. The CDR3 nucleotides are TGTGCCAGTAGTGTTGCCCTCGGACAGGGATTCTACGAGCAGTACTTC.

This clone showed up just a few times. The genes are TRBV18 and TRBJ2-7; tentatively, D is TRBD1 (6 bases). CDR3 length equals 13 residues. Trimming took 4 bases from V and 1 from J, leaving 8 bases between them. From germline, CDR1 is KGHSH and CDR2 LQKENI. For the CDR3, the DNA is TGTGCCAGCTCACTGACAGGTTCCTACGAGCAGTACTTC. Amino acid sequence: CASSLTGSYEQYF.

This clone was seen only once. Here the CDR3 reads CATLWTYQETQYF. The CDR3 coding sequence is TGTGCCACCCTATGGACGTACCAAGAGACCCAGTACTTC. The chain recombines TRBV24-1 with TRBJ2-5; D gene uncertain. CDR3 size: 13 residues. The V and J ends lost 9 bases and 0 bases respectively, with 10 bases between them. Germline assignment: CDR1 KGHDR and CDR2 SFDVKD.

The V gene is TRBV9, the J gene TRBJ2-2; D is ambiguous. Germline-derived CDR1 and CDR2 are SGDLS and YYNGEE. Trimming cost V 2 bases and J 7 bases, with 12 bases left between them. The CDR3 spans 14 residues. In DNA, the CDR3 is TGTGCCAGCAGCGTTGTATCCTCGTTCGGGGAGCTGTTTTTT. Protein sequence: CASSVVSSFGELFF.

This clone was observed a few times. V gene TRBV19 combines with J gene TRBJ1-2, with D perhaps matching TRBD1 (5 bases). The germline gives CDR1 LNHDA, CDR2 SQIVND (reference sequence). The CDR3 spans 15 residues. Trimming took off 0 bases at V and 2 bases at J, with 10 bases between the two ends. CDR3 region: CASSIDQQANYGYTF. Here the CDR3 DNA reads TGTGCCAGTAGTATAGACCAACAGGCAAACTATGGCTACACCTTC.

In this sample, this clone turned up once. The gene calls are TRBV18 and TRBJ2-3, with a tentative D call TRBD2 (5 bases). Trimming took off 1 base at V and 3 bases at J, with 11 bases between the two ends. The CDR3 totals 15 residues. The germline V gene encodes CDR1 KGHSH and CDR2 LQKENI. This CDR3 reads CASSPLAQVTDTQYF. The CDR3 nucleotides read TGTGCCAGCTCACCACTAGCGCAGGTTACAGATACGCAGTATTTT.

The chain is built from TRBV24-1 and TRBJ2-1, with D possibly called TRBD1 or TRBD2 (5 bases each). Trimming cost V 7 bases and J 4 bases, with 10 bases left between them. The CDR3 sequence is 13 residues long. Germline V gene sequence: CDR1 KGHDR, CDR2 SFDVKD. The CDR3 sequence: CATSGAGYNEQFF. DNA for the CDR3: TGTGCCACCAGCGGGGCGGGTTACAATGAGCAGTTCTTC.

The CDR3 region is CASSPGSPGDIQYF. The CDR3 DNA reads TGTGCCAGCTCACCAGGCAGTCCAGGGGACATTCAGTACTTC. The J gene is TRBJ2-4, the V gene TRBV18; D perhaps matches TRBD1 (6 bases). Germline V gene sequence: CDR1 KGHSH, CDR2 LQKENI. This CDR3 contains 14 residues. V lost 2 bases to trimming and J lost 8 bases, with 13 bases between them.

This chain connects TRBV15 to TRBJ2-2, with no clear D. Germline lookup yields CDR1 LNHNV and CDR2 YYDKDF (reference sequence). The CDR3 extends over 13 amino acids. The V end lost 3 bases, the J end lost 5 bases, and 7 bases lay between the germline ends. The CDR3 sequence is CATSRPNTGELFF. The DNA for the CDR3 is TGTGCCACCAGCAGGCCAAATACCGGGGAGCTGTTTTTT. The full variable domain, rest sourced from reference TRBV15 and TRBJ2-2, is DAMVIQNPRYQVTQFGKPVTLSCSQTLNHNVMYWYQQKSSQAPKLLFHYYDKDFNNEADTPDNFQSRRPNTSFCFLDIRSPGLGDTAMYLCATSRPNTGELFFGEGSRLTVL.

V gene TRBV11-2 combines with J gene TRBJ2-7; D perhaps matches TRBD2 (5 bases). V lost 2 bases and J 3 bases, leaving 11 bases between the germline ends. Germline V gene sequence: CDR1 SGHAT, CDR2 FQNNGV. The CDR3 is 14 amino acids. The DNA for the CDR3 is TGTGCCAGCAGCTTATTCAGCGGCAACTACGAGCAGTACTTC. It specifies CASSLFSGNYEQYF.

This chain uses TRBV5-5 with TRBJ1-5; TRBD1 is a possible D gene (5 bases). Trimming took off 3 bases at V and 5 bases at J, with 18 bases between the two ends. Germline CDR1 SGHKS, CDR2 YYEKEE (reference sequence). This CDR3 has 16 residues. For the CDR3, the DNA is TGTGCCAGCAGCTGGGGGTTTCCGGGGATTGATCAGCCCCAGCATTTT. This gives the protein CASSWGFPGIDQPQHF.

This clone has only a few counts. J is TRBJ2-2 and V is TRBV5-1; 7 bases fit TRBD1. J lost 0 bases, V lost 3 bases, and 2 bases had no gene match. Germline values: CDR1 SGHRS, CDR2 YFSETQ. The CDR3 covers 15 residues. The CDR3 DNA is TGCGCCAGCAGCTGGGGGACAGCGAACACCGGGGAGCTGTTTTTT. Translated: CASSWGTANTGELFF.

This clone was observed a handful of times. The gene calls are TRBV19 and TRBJ1-5, with 7 nucleotides matching TRBD1. The CDR3 runs 15 residues. V lost 5 bases, J lost 0 bases, and 4 bases stayed unmatched. Germline CDR1 reads LNHDA; CDR2 reads SQIVND (reference sequence). For the CDR3, the DNA is TGTGCCAGTAGTCAGGGGACAGATAGCAATCAGCCCCAGCATTTT. It translates to CASSQGTDSNQPQHF.

The CDR3 loop is CASTSDRGGFRAKNIQYF. The CDR3 DNA reads as TGTGCCAGTACCTCCGACAGGGGCGGTTTTAGGGCCAAAAACATTCAGTACTTC. This sequence joins TRBV19 and TRBJ2-4; 8 bases agree with TRBD1. From germline, CDR1 is LNHDA and CDR2 SQIVND (reference sequence). The ends lost 7 bases at V and 1 base at J; junction bases unmatched: 15. The CDR3 has 18 residues.

The chain employs TRBV2 and TRBJ1-1, with 10 bases matching TRBD1. The germline CDR1 and CDR2 sequences are SNHLY and FYNNEI. This CDR3 is 13 amino acids long. The ends lost 8 bases at V and 1 base at J; junction bases unmatched: 1. The CDR3, as DNA: TGTGCCAGCTGGACAGGGGGGAACACTGAAGCTTTCTTT. Protein product: CASWTGGNTEAFF.

To note about this clone: At the DNA level, this CDR3 is encoded by other sequences in the same sample as well. The J gene is TRBJ2-5, the V gene TRBV18; 7 positions agree with TRBD1. The CDR3 sequence is 13 residues long. Germline CDR1 KGHSH, CDR2 LQKENI. V shed 4 bases and J 2 bases; nucleotides not matched to a gene: 1. CDR3 loop: CASSRDRQETQYF. DNA for the CDR3: TGTGCCAGCTCACGGGACAGACAAGAGACCCAGTACTTC.

This chain links TRBV7-6 with TRBJ1-3; D call uncertain. The CDR3 extends over 16 amino acids. The germline V gene encodes CDR1 SGHVS and CDR2 FNYEAQ. V was trimmed by 1 base and J by 4 bases, leaving 14 bases between them. The CDR3 DNA sequence: TGTGCCAGCAGCTTAGTAGGTGCTGGTGGGGGAAACACCATATATTTT. It yields the protein CASSLVGAGGGNTIYF.

This chain links TRBV13 with TRBJ2-5; D is uncertain. This CDR3 contains 15 residues. V was clipped by 6 bases and J by 5 bases, with 19 bases between them. Per germline, CDR1 PRHDT and CDR2 FYEKMQ (reference sequence). The CDR3 DNA is TGTGCCAGCAGTACCGCCCTCTCCTCGGTTGAGACCCAGTACTTC. The encoded protein is CASSTALSSVETQYF. Combining the CDR3 with reference TRBV13 and TRBJ2-5 gives the whole variable domain AAGVIQSPRHLIKEKRETATLKCYPIPRHDTVYWYQQGPGQDPQFLISFYEKMQSDKGSIPDRFSAQQFSDYHSELNMSSLELGDSALYFCASSTALSSVETQYFGPGTRLLVL.

The J gene is TRBJ1-1, the V gene TRBV2; TRBD1 might be the D (6 bases). This CDR3 spans 14 amino acids. Per the germline V gene, CDR1 is SNHLY and CDR2 is FYNNEI. Trimming removed 8 bases at V and 5 bases at J, with 18 bases between. This chain's CDR3 is CASRYRARDTEAFF. CDR3 sequence (DNA): TGTGCCAGCCGATACAGGGCCCGGGATACTGAAGCTTTCTTT.

The chain uses TRBV6-2 or TRBV6-3 and TRBJ2-7, with unresolved D. The V gene lost 0 bases and the J gene lost 2 bases, with 11 bases spanning the gap. Germline lookup yields CDR1 MNHEY and CDR2 SVGEGT. CDR3 size: 15 residues. The CDR3 DNA sequence: TGTGCCAGCAGTTACTCTCCGGCATCTACCTACGAGCAGTACTTC. It is translated as CASSYSPASTYEQYF.

The gene calls are TRBV5-1 and TRBJ1-1, with a weak D call TRBD1 (6 bases). This CDR3 contains 14 residues. CDR1 is SGHRS and CDR2 is YFSETQ in the germline V gene. V gave up 4 bases and J gave up 1 base, with 11 bases separating them. CDR3 DNA: TGCGCCAGCAGCGATCAAGGGGGGAACACTGAAGCTTTCTTT. Its translation: CASSDQGGNTEAFF. Full variable domain (remainder filled in from reference TRBV5-1 and TRBJ1-1): KAGVTQTPRYLIKTRGQQVTLSCSPISGHRSVSWYQQTPGQGLQFLFEYFSETQRNKGNFPGRFSGRQFSNSRSEMNVSTLELGDSALYLCASSDQGGNTEAFFGQGTRLTVV.

The chain uses TRBV19 and TRBJ1-4; D uncertain. The V end lost 0 bases, the J end lost 6 bases, and 5 bases lay between the germline ends. This CDR3 is built from 13 residues. Germline loops: CDR1 LNHDA, CDR2 SQIVND (reference sequence). In DNA form, the CDR3 reads TGTGCCAGTAGTATAGATCTAGATGAAAAACTGTTTTTT. Translated, it gives CASSIDLDEKLFF.

Details on this clone: A junction boundary mismatches the germline segment, possibly from a read error. The J gene is TRBJ2-7, the V gene TRBV6-5; 8 bases agree with TRBD2. From germline, CDR1 is MNHEY and CDR2 SVGAGI. This CDR3 contains 15 residues. The CDR3: CASSLLAGPSNEQYF. CDR3 in DNA: TGTGCCAGCAGTCTATTAGCGGGGCCCTCCAACGAGCAGTACTTC.

The chain links TRBV30 to TRBJ2-2; D may be TRBD2 (7 bases). CDR1 and CDR2 (germline): GTSNPN, SVGIG (reference sequence). Trimming shortened V by 4 bases and J by 2 bases, and 20 bases separated the two germline ends. The CDR3 extends over 17 amino acids. The CDR3 region is CAWNPVPGGYNTGELFF. CDR3 bases: TGTGCCTGGAACCCAGTCCCGGGGGGCTACAACACCGGGGAGCTGTTTTTT.